The 26 T cell receptor beta chains below all came from one sample that was sequenced in a study of blood T cell repertoires in COVID-19 (dated by TCRdb to 2018 to 2020). Library generation was performed with the immunoSEQ multiplex PCR assay. Imported from immuneACCESS, the table was reduced by TCRdb to in-frame sequences with V and J called. These copies leave out some clones; in studies compared against another copy, an unresolved V gene accounts for under half, and the cause of the remainder is not known. Within this sample are around 190,000 clones, with roughly four fifths of them counted one time only. The ten largest make up approximately 9.2% of the sample. The sequenced material came from PBMCs or T cells enriched from blood (not recorded which). The source is a man aged 35 to 55 who had recovered from COVID-19.

A few counts support this clone. The rearrangement joins TRBV4-1 to TRBJ2-2, with 11 nucleotides matching TRBD2. The CDR3 has 17 amino acids. The germline CDR1 and CDR2 sequences are MGHRA and YSYEKL. V gave up 3 bases and J gave up 1 base; unmatched junction bases: 4. Here the CDR3 reads CASSHPTSGRNTGELFF. DNA of the CDR3: TGCGCCAGCAGCCACCCTACTAGCGGGAGGAACACCGGGGAGCTGTTTTTT.

The rearrangement uses TRBV4-1 and TRBJ1-5, with a tentative D call TRBD1 (5 bases). From germline, CDR1 is MGHRA and CDR2 YSYEKL. The length of the CDR3 is 17 residues. V gave up 0 bases and J gave up 0 bases, with 12 bases separating them. This CDR3 is CASSQDSDSYSNQPQHF. The CDR3 region has the DNA TGCGCCAGCAGCCAAGATTCAGACAGCTATAGCAATCAGCCCCAGCATTTT.

This chain links TRBV13 with TRBJ2-3; D gene ambiguous. Germline assignment: CDR1 PRHDT and CDR2 FYEKMQ (reference sequence). The V gene lost 5 bases and the J gene lost 1 base, with 4 bases spanning the gap. There are 12 residues in the CDR3. The CDR3 is CASSLGTDTQYF. CDR3 DNA sequence: TGTGCCAGCAGCCTCGGCACAGATACGCAGTATTTT.

J is TRBJ2-2 and V is TRBV7-3; 9 bases match TRBD2. CDR3 size: 16 residues. Trimming removed 5 bases from V and 7 bases from J; junction bases left unmatched: 11. Looked up from germline, CDR1 is SGHTA and CDR2 is FQGTGA. CDR3 nucleotide sequence: TGTGCCAGCAGCGCCTCGGGCGGGAGGGTTGGCGGGGAGCTGTTTTTT. As protein: CASSASGGRVGGELFF. The complete variable domain, with remaining parts taken from reference TRBV7-3 and TRBJ2-2, reads GAGVSQTPSNKVTEKGKYVELRCDPISGHTALYWYRQSLGQGPEFLIYFQGTGAADDSGLPNDRFFAVRPEGSVSTLKIQRTERGDSAVYLCASSASGGRVGGELFFGEGSRLTVL.

This chain uses TRBV7-8 with TRBJ1-2, with a tentative D call TRBD1 (6 bases). Germline V gene lookup returns CDR1 SGHVS and CDR2 FQNEAQ. CDR3 length: 14 amino acids. Trimming took off 4 bases at V and 4 bases at J, with 13 bases between the two ends. For the CDR3, the DNA is TGTGCCAGCAGCTCAGGGGACATGATCTATGGCTACACCTTC. Translated, it gives CASSSGDMIYGYTF. The full variable domain, in which reference TRBV7-8 and TRBJ1-2 provide the parts outside the CDR3, is GAGVSQSPRYKVAKRGQDVALRCDPISGHVSLFWYQQALGQGPEFLTYFQNEAQLDKSGLPSDRFFAERPEGSVSTLKIQRTQQEDSAVYLCASSSGDMIYGYTFGSGTRLTVV.

In this sample, this clone turned up a few times. The CDR3 nucleotides are TGTGCCAGTAGTATGTATTTTGATCCGAGTACGACTAGCACAGATACGCAGTATTTT. It yields the protein CASSMYFDPSTTSTDTQYF. The chain joins TRBV19 to TRBJ2-3; no definite D call. This CDR3 contains 19 residues. Germline values: CDR1 LNHDA, CDR2 SQIVND (reference sequence). Trimming removed 3 bases from V and 0 bases from J, with 22 bases in between.

As DNA, the CDR3 is TGTGCCAGCAGTGAAAGGACAGTGGCGGGCTACACCTTC. Its protein is CASSERTVAGYTF. The chain uses TRBV6-1 and TRBJ1-2, with D possibly matching TRBD1 (6 bases). Trimming removed 2 bases from V and 8 bases from J, with 12 bases in between. The CDR3 runs 13 residues. From germline, CDR1 is MNHNS and CDR2 SASEGT.

The chain uses TRBV18 and TRBJ1-3; D call uncertain. Germline-derived CDR1 and CDR2 are KGHSH and LQKENI. The CDR3 covers 18 residues. V was shortened by 0 bases and J by 4 bases, with 19 bases between the two germline ends. The DNA of the CDR3 is TGTGCCAGCTCACCACCGGGCGTGCTAACTTCGGGAGGAAACACCATATATTTT. Translating gives CASSPPGVLTSGGNTIYF.

CDR3 nucleotide sequence: TGCGCCAGCAGCTTGGACGGGAGGGCCGACAATGAGCAGTTCTTC. This gives the protein CASSLDGRADNEQFF. The chain combines TRBV5-1 with TRBJ2-1, with TRBD2 identical over 8 bases. The CDR3 spans 15 residues. Germline V CDR1 and CDR2: SGHRS, YFSETQ. V trimming: 0 bases; J trimming: 5 bases; junction bases outside the gene matches: 4.

The genes are TRBV7-9 and TRBJ2-3; the match to TRBD1 covers 7 bases. Germline CDR1 SEHNR, CDR2 FQNEAQ (reference sequence). Losses at the gene ends were 5 bases for V and 0 bases for J; bases not matched to a gene: 11. CDR3 length equals 17 residues. CDR3 sequence: CASSGRDRALSTDTQYF. The CDR3 DNA reads as TGTGCCAGCAGCGGCCGGGACAGAGCCCTTAGCACAGATACGCAGTATTTT.

V and J are TRBV19 and TRBJ2-2; D ambiguous. This CDR3 comprises 12 residues. The germline CDR1 and CDR2 sequences are LNHDA and SQIVND (reference sequence). V lost 4 bases and J lost 5, with 5 bases in between. CDR3 loop: CASSTRTGELFF. CDR3 nucleotide sequence: TGTGCCAGTAGTACTAGAACCGGGGAGCTGTTTTTT.

In DNA, the CDR3 is TGCGCCAGCAGCTTGTCAGGTTTCTCCTACAATGAGCAGTTCTTC. It codes for CASSLSGFSYNEQFF. The chain couples TRBV5-1 to TRBJ2-1; D remains ambiguous. The length of the CDR3 is 15 residues. The germline V gene has CDR1 SGHRS and CDR2 YFSETQ. V was clipped by 1 base and J by 0 bases, with 8 bases between them. The full variable domain, with the rest looked up from reference TRBV5-1 and TRBJ2-1, is KAGVTQTPRYLIKTRGQQVTLSCSPISGHRSVSWYQQTPGQGLQFLFEYFSETQRNKGNFPGRFSGRQFSNSRSEMNVSTLELGDSALYLCASSLSGFSYNEQFFGPGTRLTVL.

The rearrangement joins TRBV7-9 to TRBJ1-2, with TRBD1 matching over 10 bases. The CDR3 is made up of 15 amino acids. The V gene's germline CDR1 is SEHNR and CDR2 FQNEAQ (reference sequence). Losses at the gene ends were 5 bases for V and 8 bases for J; bases not matched to a gene: 11. DNA for the CDR3: TGTGCCAGCAGCCCTGGACAGGGGGTTGTTGGAGGCTACACCTTC. It specifies CASSPGQGVVGGYTF.

The rearrangement joins TRBV9 to TRBJ2-7, with D possibly being TRBD2 (6 bases). This CDR3 is built from 15 residues. Germline V gives CDR1 SGDLS, CDR2 YYNGEE. V was clipped by 1 base and J by 2 bases, with 13 bases between them. The CDR3 sequence: CASSVLSGDAYEQYF. The CDR3 region has the DNA TGTGCCAGCAGCGTACTGTCGGGGGATGCCTACGAGCAGTACTTC. The variable domain in full, with the rest retrieved from reference TRBV9 and TRBJ2-7, is DSGVTQTPKHLITATGQRVTLRCSPRSGDLSVYWYQQSLDQGLQFLIQYYNGEERAKGNILERFSAQQFPDLHSELNLSSLELGDSALYFCASSVLSGDAYEQYFGPGTRLTVT.

The V gene is TRBV6-2 or TRBV6-3, the J gene TRBJ1-1, with TRBD1 as a possible D gene (5 bases). The CDR3 totals 12 residues. The ends were cut back, 0 bases at V and 7 bases at J, with 6 bases in the middle. CDR1 is MNHEY and CDR2 is SVGEGT in the germline V gene. CDR3 in amino acids: CASSYSGGEAFF. CDR3 DNA: TGTGCCAGCAGTTACTCGGGGGGTGAAGCTTTCTTT.

The genes are TRBV5-4 and TRBJ2-7, with a possible D match to TRBD2 (6 bases). This CDR3 contains 15 residues. Deletions cut 4 bases from V and 5 bases from J, with 19 bases between. Germline-derived CDR1 and CDR2 are SGHNT and YYREEE (reference sequence). The CDR3 DNA reads as TGTGCCAGCAGCCCGGACCTCGAGGGGAGGCACGAGCAGTACTTC. This codes for CASSPDLEGRHEQYF.

There are a few counts of this clone. The gene calls are TRBV3-1 (or the pseudogene TRBV3-2) and TRBJ1-4; D gene uncertain. Germline CDR1 and CDR2: LGHDT and YNNKEL (reference sequence). The V end was cut by 3 bases, the J end by 7 bases, with 3 bases between. The CDR3 is made up of 11 amino acids. The CDR3 DNA is TGTGCCAGCAGCCACGGTGAAAAACTGTTTTTT. It encodes CASSHGEKLFF.

The chain is built from TRBV30 and TRBJ2-1; TRBD2 matches 7 bases. V shed 0 bases, J shed 3 bases, and the junction held 5 bases outside the gene matches. CDR3 length: 15 amino acids. Germline V gives CDR1 GTSNPN, CDR2 SVGIG (reference sequence). CDR3 protein: CAWSVAGTRYNEQFF. Here the CDR3 DNA reads TGTGCCTGGAGTGTAGCGGGAACCCGCTACAATGAGCAGTTCTTC.

The chain has TRBV5-8 and TRBJ1-1; D gene uncertain. V was shortened by 3 bases and J by 7 bases, with 16 bases between the two germline ends. This CDR3 spans 14 amino acids. Germline CDR1 reads SGHTS; CDR2 reads YDEGEE. The CDR3 DNA reads TGTGCCAGCAGCTACGGGTCCTACGGCGATGAAGCTTTCTTT. Its protein product is CASSYGSYGDEAFF.

The chain combines TRBV19 with TRBJ2-7, with 9 nucleotides matching TRBD1. Germline-derived CDR1 and CDR2 are LNHDA and SQIVND (reference sequence). V lost 9 bases and J lost 3; bases outside the gene matches: 15. There are 16 residues in the CDR3. The CDR3: CARTFCWDRAHYEQYF. The CDR3 DNA sequence: TGTGCCAGGACCTTTTGTTGGGACAGGGCCCACTACGAGCAGTACTTC.

This clone occurred a few times. The chain recombines TRBV23-1 with TRBJ2-7; 11 bases fit TRBD1. TRBV23-1 is designated an ORF whose function remains uncertain. With 4 bases clipped from V and 3 bases from J, the junction kept 5 bases outside the gene matches. The CDR3 contains 15 residues. CDR3 nucleotides: TGCGCCAGCAGTCGGACCGGGACAGGGGGCTACGAGCAGTACTTC. Translation: CASSRTGTGGYEQYF.

The rearrangement joins TRBV3-1 (or the pseudogene TRBV3-2) to TRBJ1-2; TRBD1 matches 7 bases. Germline lookup yields CDR1 LGHDT and CDR2 YNNKEL (reference sequence). Germline trimming cut 0 bases from V and 5 bases from J; bases unmatched to any gene: 3. This CDR3 has 14 amino acids. Written as DNA, the CDR3 is TGTGCCAGCAGCCAAGACCAACAGGGGTATGGCTACACCTTC. As protein: CASSQDQQGYGYTF.

The chain joins TRBV27 to TRBJ1-2; D might be TRBD1 (5 bases). Germline V gene lookup returns CDR1 MNHEY and CDR2 SMNVEV (reference sequence). Trimming removed 3 bases at V and 0 bases at J, with 14 bases between. This CDR3 has 16 residues. The CDR3 nucleotides read TGTGCCAGCAGTTTTGATCAGGGATTGTCTAACTATGGCTACACCTTC. Protein product: CASSFDQGLSNYGYTF.

The gene calls are TRBV20-1 and TRBJ2-7; D might be TRBD1 (5 bases). Germline V lookup: CDR1 DFQATT, CDR2 SNEGSKA (reference sequence). V was pared by 3 bases and J by 1 base, with 19 bases between. The CDR3 is made up of 16 amino acids. CDR3 sequence (DNA): TGCAGTGCTAGTGGTAGGGGCACTGAGACTTCCTACGAGCAGTACTTC. Amino acids: CSASGRGTETSYEQYF.

The CDR3 spells CASSFRSGGAGEKLFF. In DNA form, the CDR3 reads TGTGCCAGCAGCTTCCGTTCAGGGGGCGCGGGGGAAAAACTGTTTTTT. V is TRBV3-1 (or the pseudogene TRBV3-2) and J is TRBJ1-4, with 8 bases that match TRBD1. Unmatched junction bases numbered 13, after V lost 5 bases and J lost 8 bases. The germline gives CDR1 LGHDT, CDR2 YNNKEL (reference sequence). This CDR3 is built from 16 residues.

V gene TRBV5-8 combines with J gene TRBJ2-1, with 9 bases matching TRBD2. CDR3 length equals 20 residues. The ends lost 5 bases at V and 0 bases at J; junction bases unmatched: 18. Germline V CDR1 and CDR2: SGHTS, YDEGEE. CDR3 amino acids: CASRVIPASGGLSSYNEQFF. CDR3 sequence (DNA): TGTGCCAGCAGAGTTATACCCGCCAGCGGGGGGCTTAGCTCCTACAATGAGCAGTTCTTC.